Presented here are 8 T cell receptor beta chains from one specimen sequenced in a study of blood T cell repertoires in COVID-19. The assay was immunoSEQ multiplex PCR, and TCRdb's table has in-frame clones only and misses some. Of around 100,000 clones detected, roughly 79% appear once; the ten largest clones hold around an eighth. Sequenced input: peripheral blood. The receptors shown here come from a woman aged 70-85 years with acute or convalescent COVID-19.

This clone is a singleton in its sample. The chain couples TRBV6-5 to TRBJ1-1, with 8 bases lining up with TRBD1. This CDR3 comprises 13 residues. The germline gives CDR1 MNHEY, CDR2 SVGAGI. Unmatched junction bases numbered 7, after V lost 2 bases and J lost 11 bases. The CDR3 reads CASSYDYRGAAFF. For the CDR3, the DNA is TGTGCCAGCAGTTACGACTACAGGGGGGCGGCTTTCTTT.

This clone was observed once. This chain uses TRBV5-4 with TRBJ2-1; 7 nucleotides agree with TRBD2. With 2 bases clipped from V and 0 bases from J, the junction kept 5 bases outside the gene matches. CDR1 is SGHNT, CDR2 YYREEE, per germline (reference sequence). The CDR3 is 16 amino acids. In DNA, the CDR3 is TGTGCCAGCAGCTTCCCTAGCGGTAGCTCCTACAATGAGCAGTTCTTC. This codes for CASSFPSGSSYNEQFF.

This clone was seen only a few times. The rearrangement links TRBV25-1 to TRBJ1-1; D unclear. Germline loops: CDR1 MGHDK, CDR2 SYGVNS. Trimming shortened V by 2 bases and J by 10 bases, and 11 bases separated the two germline ends. The CDR3 has 12 amino acids. The CDR3 loop reads CASSEGLSGAFF. The CDR3 bases are TGTGCCAGCAGTGAAGGTCTCAGCGGAGCTTTCTTT.

The V call is TRBV7-3, the J call TRBJ2-7; 8 bases map to TRBD1. CDR1 and CDR2 from the germline V gene are SGHTA and FQGTGA. Unmatched junction bases numbered 13, after V lost 5 bases and J lost 7 bases. This CDR3 comprises 15 residues. For the CDR3, the DNA is TGTGCCAGCAGCCCTACAGGGGGTCAGGTGGGGGAGCAGTACTTC. Its translation is CASSPTGGQVGEQYF.

The chain has TRBV4-1 and TRBJ1-5; possibly TRBD1 for D (6 bases). V was clipped by 1 base and J by 3 bases, with 13 bases between them. The CDR3 length is 16 residues. Germline lookup yields CDR1 MGHRA and CDR2 YSYEKL. The CDR3 DNA is TGCGCCAGCAGCCAAGTGTCCAGGGACACCAATCAGCCCCAGCATTTT. Translation: CASSQVSRDTNQPQHF.

This chain joins TRBV5-6 and TRBJ1-1, with a tentative D call TRBD1 (5 bases). The ends were cut back, 4 bases at V and 7 bases at J, with 17 bases in the middle. CDR1 and CDR2 (germline): SGHDT, YYEEEE. This CDR3 contains 14 residues. The CDR3 loop reads CASSDTGGGIEAFF. Written as DNA, the CDR3 is TGTGCCAGCAGCGATACCGGGGGTGGAATTGAAGCTTTCTTT.

The chain links TRBV4-1 to TRBJ1-2, with 7 positions matching TRBD1. CDR1 is MGHRA and CDR2 is YSYEKL in the germline V gene. J gave up 7 bases and V 4 bases, and 15 bases lay outside the gene matches. The CDR3 contains 16 residues. This CDR3 is CASSLSRDRAPRGYTF. CDR3 sequence (DNA): TGCGCCAGCAGCCTTAGTCGCGACAGGGCCCCTCGTGGCTACACCTTC.

The chain uses TRBV23-1 and TRBJ1-1; a possible D gene is TRBD1 (5 bases). TRBV23-1 is marked as an open reading frame, function uncertain. CDR3 length: 13 residues. Deletions cut 8 bases from V and 4 bases from J, with 14 bases between. The CDR3: CASGGGYVTEAFF. The CDR3 nucleotides read TGCGCCAGCGGGGGGGGGTATGTCACTGAAGCTTTCTTT.